The 25 T cell receptor beta chains given below trace back to one sample, sequenced in a study of response to subunit inactivated influenza vaccine. Using its own MiXCR run on the RT-PCR reads, TCRdb lists one record per CDR3 protein. The table lists 800,000 or so distinct CDR3 sequences, 21% of them singletons, with more than 8.5% in the top ten. Material: PBMCs from blood, obtained 5 days after vaccination. These receptors came from a man aged 45-60 years who received an inactivated influenza vaccine.

In this sample, this clonotype turned up many times. The chain links TRBV29-1 to TRBJ2-7; perhaps TRBD2 as D (5 bases). CDR1 SQVTM and CDR2 ANQGSEA come from the germline V gene. V shed 5 bases and J shed 7 bases, with 12 bases lying between them. This CDR3 has 11 residues. In nucleotides, the CDR3 is TGCAGCGTTTCAGAGGGCTTGGAGCAGTACTTC. This gives the protein CSVSEGLEQYF.

The rearrangement joins TRBV20-1 to TRBJ2-1, with D uncertain. The V end lost 4 bases, the J end lost 5 bases, and 9 bases lay between the germline ends. The CDR3 spans 12 residues. The germline gives CDR1 DFQATT, CDR2 SNEGSKA (reference sequence). The CDR3, as DNA: TGCAGTGCTACAGACAACAACAATGAGCAGTTCTTC. Its translation: CSATDNNNEQFF.

This clonotype was seen more than once but under ten times. The rearrangement links TRBV4-3 to TRBJ2-7; a weak D match, TRBD1 (7 bases). The germline gives CDR1 LGHNA, CDR2 YSLEER. The length of the CDR3 is 16 residues. Trimming stripped 1 base from V and 6 bases from J, with 19 bases between. The CDR3 DNA reads TGCGCCAGCAGCCAAGGGCAGGGGGGAGGATATTCCGAGCAGTACTTC. This encodes CASSQGQGGGYSEQYF.

The rearrangement uses TRBV4-2 and TRBJ2-7; D perhaps matches TRBD2 (6 bases). Germline V lookup: CDR1 LGHNA, CDR2 YNFKEQ. Deletions cut 0 bases from V and 3 bases from J, with 18 bases between. CDR3 length: 17 residues. CDR3 in amino acids: CASSQESIPGRDYEQYF. The DNA of the CDR3 is TGTGCCAGCAGCCAAGAATCGATTCCAGGGCGGGACTACGAGCAGTACTTC.

A remark on this clonotype: Just one base apart from a much larger clone, this may be a read error. This sequence joins TRBV20-1 and TRBJ2-4; TRBD1 is a possible D gene (6 bases). Germline CDR1 DFQATT, CDR2 SNEGSKA (reference sequence). This CDR3 region has 18 residues. Trimming shortened V by 4 bases and J by 0 bases, and 22 bases separated the two germline ends. The CDR3 DNA follows: TGCAGTGCTATAGTGCCGTACAGGGTCCAGGTAGCCAAAAACATTCAGTACTTC. Its translation: CSAIVPYRVQVAKNIQYF.

The CDR3, as DNA: TGCGCCAGCAGCTTGGCCGGCATAATCATGAACACTGAAGCTTTCTTT. As protein: CASSLAGIIMNTEAFF. The V call is TRBV5-1, the J call TRBJ1-1; D not resolved. CDR1 SGHRS and CDR2 YFSETQ come from the germline V gene. This CDR3 region has 16 residues. The V gene lost 0 bases and the J gene lost 0 bases, with 12 bases spanning the gap. Full variable domain (rest looked up from reference TRBV5-1 and TRBJ1-1): KAGVTQTPRYLIKTRGQQVTLSCSPISGHRSVSWYQQTPGQGLQFLFEYFSETQRNKGNFPGRFSGRQFSNSRSEMNVSTLELGDSALYLCASSLAGIIMNTEAFFGQGTRLTVV.

The chain combines TRBV7-2 with TRBJ2-2; D possibly corresponds to TRBD1 (6 bases). The V gene lost 1 base and the J gene lost 4 bases, with 13 bases spanning the gap. Germline V CDR1 and CDR2: SGHTA, FQGNSA. The length of the CDR3 is 16 residues. CDR3 coding DNA: TGTGCCAGCAGCTTAGTAGGGCAGGGGAGCACCGGGGAGCTGTTTTTT. This codes for CASSLVGQGSTGELFF.

Remarks on this clonotype: At one end, the junction sequence differs from germline, possibly due to a read error. The rearrangement uses TRBV28 and TRBJ2-5, with TRBD2 matching over 12 bases. This CDR3 comprises 14 residues. Germline CDR1 and CDR2: MDHEN and SYDVKM. DNA for the CDR3: TGTGCCAGCAGTCCCAGATCTAGCGGGGGGGCATTTAACTTC. Amino acid sequence: CASSPRSSGGAFNF.

This clonotype has only a few counts. This chain joins TRBV28 and TRBJ2-7; weak D call: TRBD1 (6 bases). This CDR3 has 15 amino acids. Trimming left V 2 bases short and J 4 bases short, with 15 bases between. The germline V gene encodes CDR1 MDHEN and CDR2 SYDVKM. The CDR3: CASSLTQGRQYEQYF. CDR3 sequence (DNA): TGTGCCAGCAGTTTAACACAGGGTAGGCAATACGAGCAGTACTTC.

The rearrangement links TRBV5-1 to TRBJ2-2; TRBD1 matches 7 bases. With 4 bases clipped from V and 2 bases from J, the junction kept 5 bases outside the gene matches. Germline V gene sequence: CDR1 SGHRS, CDR2 YFSETQ. This CDR3 spans 15 amino acids. The CDR3 spells CASSAGTENTGELFF. CDR3 bases: TGCGCCAGCAGCGCCGGGACAGAAAACACCGGGGAGCTGTTTTTT. Full variable domain (outside the CDR3, taken from reference TRBV5-1 and TRBJ2-2): KAGVTQTPRYLIKTRGQQVTLSCSPISGHRSVSWYQQTPGQGLQFLFEYFSETQRNKGNFPGRFSGRQFSNSRSEMNVSTLELGDSALYLCASSAGTENTGELFFGEGSRLTVL.

This CDR3 is CSARGPGLVQETQYF. The CDR3 region has the DNA TGCAGTGCTAGGGGACCGGGACTAGTACAAGAGACCCAGTACTTC. The gene calls are TRBV20-1 and TRBJ2-5; 8 positions agree with TRBD2. V was clipped by 3 bases and J by 2 bases; unmatched bases: 8. Germline assignment: CDR1 DFQATT and CDR2 SNEGSKA (reference sequence). The CDR3 spans 15 residues.

The chain couples TRBV12-3 or TRBV12-4 to TRBJ2-3, with TRBD2 matching over 10 bases. Unmatched junction bases numbered 3, after V lost 3 bases and J lost 3 bases. This CDR3 is 15 amino acids long. The CDR3 DNA sequence: TGTGCCAGCAGTTTTAGTAGCGGGGGGACAGATACGCAGTATTTT. Translated, it gives CASSFSSGGTDTQYF.

This clonotype was detected ten times or more. V gene TRBV6-1 combines with J gene TRBJ2-5; perhaps D is TRBD1 or TRBD2 (5 bases each). The germline CDR1 and CDR2 sequences are MNHNS and SASEGT. CDR3 size: 14 residues. V lost 1 base and J lost 4, with 10 bases in between. In DNA, the CDR3 is TGTGCCAGCAGTGAAGTTGGGGGTGGAGAGACCCAGTACTTC. Encoded protein: CASSEVGGGETQYF.

The rearrangement uses TRBV6-2 or TRBV6-3 and TRBJ2-7; D tentatively reads TRBD1 or TRBD2 (5 bases each). The germline V gene encodes CDR1 MNHEY and CDR2 SVGEGT. Trimming left V 6 bases short and J 0 bases short, with 15 bases between. CDR3 length equals 15 residues. CDR3 protein: CASSPPPGSSYEQYF. The CDR3 DNA reads TGTGCCAGCAGCCCTCCCCCAGGGAGCTCCTACGAGCAGTACTTC.

The chain is built from TRBV5-5 and TRBJ1-2; no firm D call. V was trimmed by 6 bases and J by 4 bases, leaving 10 bases between them. Germline CDR1 is SGHKS and CDR2 is YYEKEE (reference sequence). The CDR3 sequence is 12 residues long. The CDR3 region is CASKSSAYGYTF. As DNA, the CDR3 is TGTGCCAGCAAGAGCTCGGCCTATGGCTACACCTTC.

This clonotype was found a few times. The rearrangement links TRBV12-3 or TRBV12-4 to TRBJ2-7; TRBD1 matches 9 bases. This CDR3 has 13 amino acids. V shed 8 bases and J 3 bases; nucleotides not matched to a gene: 5. The CDR3 bases are TGTGCCAGCGGACAGACAGGGGGCTACGAGCAGTACTTC. Amino acids: CASGQTGGYEQYF.

This clonotype occurred a few times. This chain connects TRBV5-1 to TRBJ2-1; the D call may be TRBD1 or TRBD2 (6 bases each). The CDR3 totals 13 residues. CDR1 is SGHRS and CDR2 is YFSETQ in the germline V gene. V was clipped by 4 bases and J by 8 bases, with 13 bases between them. Here the CDR3 DNA reads TGCGCCAGCAGCCGCCTGAGGGGGGATGAGCAGTTCTTC. Protein: CASSRLRGDEQFF.

This clonotype came up a few times. V is TRBV12-3 or TRBV12-4 and J is TRBJ1-1, with no clear D. Trimming left V 2 bases short and J 11 bases short, with 12 bases between. The CDR3 runs to 12 residues. CDR3 nucleotide sequence: TGTGCCAGCAGTTTAATCACACCCGGGGCTTTCTTT. Translating it yields CASSLITPGAFF.

This clonotype was counted at least ten times. V usage is TRBV29-1 and J usage is TRBJ1-3, with 7 nucleotides matching TRBD1. V lost 7 bases, J lost 0 bases, and 6 bases stayed unmatched. Germline CDR1 and CDR2: SQVTM and ANQGSEA. The CDR3 spans 14 residues. CDR3 nucleotides: TGCAGCGCCGAGACAGGGAGCTCTGGAAACACCATATATTTT. Protein: CSAETGSSGNTIYF.

This clonotype has just a few counts. The rearrangement joins TRBV5-1 to TRBJ2-1; 12 bases match TRBD2. The CDR3 extends over 15 amino acids. Germline CDR1 and CDR2: SGHRS and YFSETQ. Trimming took 4 bases from V and 6 from J; bases not matched to a gene: 5. Written as DNA, the CDR3 is TGCGCCAGCAGCACTACTAGCGGGAGGCTCAATGAGCAGTTCTTC. The encoded protein is CASSTTSGRLNEQFF.

The DNA for the CDR3 is TGCAGTGCTAGAGCCTTACGAAGAAGCACAGATACGCAGTATTTT. Protein sequence: CSARALRRSTDTQYF. This chain joins TRBV20-1 and TRBJ2-3, with D unresolved. The CDR3 has 15 amino acids. Germline assignment: CDR1 DFQATT and CDR2 SNEGSKA (reference sequence). V lost 1 base and J lost 0, with 11 bases in between.

V gene TRBV27 combines with J gene TRBJ1-2, with 8 bases lining up with TRBD1. This CDR3 spans 14 amino acids. With 5 bases clipped from V and 4 bases from J, the junction kept 6 bases outside the gene matches. From germline, CDR1 is MNHEY and CDR2 SMNVEV (reference sequence). This CDR3 reads CASSPRTGSYGYTF. The CDR3 DNA sequence: TGTGCCAGCAGTCCAAGGACAGGGAGCTATGGCTACACCTTC.

This clonotype was recorded at least ten times. J is TRBJ2-5 and V is TRBV7-2; D remains ambiguous. Trimming removed 1 base at V and 5 bases at J, with 11 bases between. The CDR3 spans 14 residues. Germline-derived CDR1 and CDR2 are SGHTA and FQGNSA. The CDR3 loop is CASSLVGLGETQYF. The DNA for the CDR3 is TGTGCCAGCAGCTTAGTGGGTCTTGGGGAGACCCAGTACTTC.

The J gene is TRBJ2-1, the V gene TRBV6-1; D ambiguous. Deletions cut 6 bases from V and 4 bases from J, with 10 bases between. The CDR3 contains 13 residues. Germline lookup yields CDR1 MNHNS and CDR2 SASEGT. The CDR3 spells CASRELRYNEQFF. CDR3 DNA: TGTGCCAGCAGGGAACTGAGATACAATGAGCAGTTCTTC.

This clonotype has more than one count but fewer than ten. V gene TRBV7-2 combines with J gene TRBJ2-7; D perhaps matches TRBD1 (5 bases). Trimming left V 4 bases short and J 4 bases short, with 11 bases between. The CDR3 is made up of 13 amino acids. The germline gives CDR1 SGHTA, CDR2 FQGNSA. As DNA, the CDR3 is TGTGCCAGCAGCTCTCAGGGATTATACGAGCAGTACTTC. This encodes CASSSQGLYEQYF.